These T cell receptor beta chains were read from a single sample in a study of blood T cell repertoires in COVID-19. This table comes from immunoSEQ multiplex PCR, and its TCRdb copy is limited to in-frame clones, with some not included. The sample has approximately 100,000 clones; 84% are singletons. Sequenced input: peripheral blood. These receptors were obtained from a woman aged 45-65 years with acute or convalescent COVID-19. Each CDR3 is given with its conserved first and last residue. D genes are given only for firm matches. Some rows mark clone size as missing; the rest say once, few, many or name a class of expanded clone.

length,V,D,J,size,DNA,CDR3
14,TRBV25-1,TRBD1,TRBJ1-2,-,TGTGCCAGCAGTCGACAGGGCCTTAACTATGGCTACACCTTC,CASSRQGLNYGYTF
16,TRBV11-2,TRBD1,TRBJ1-2,-,TGTGCCAGCAGCTCCGACGGGGGGACAGGTATCTATGGCTACACCTTC,CASSSDGGTGIYGYTF
14,TRBV6-5,TRBD1,TRBJ1-2,-,TGTGCCAGCAGACGTGGACAGGGGTTGTATGGCTACACCTTC,CASRRGQGLYGYTF
15,TRBV19,-,TRBJ2-2,once,TGTGCCAGTAGTACTACTCGCGGGCGCACCGGGGAGCTGTTTTTT,CASSTTRGRTGELFF
15,TRBV10-3,TRBD1,TRBJ1-2,-,TGTGCCATCAGTGAGGGGACAGGGGCAAACTATGGCTACACCTTC,CAISEGTGANYGYTF
14,TRBV7-3,TRBD1,TRBJ1-5,-,TGTGCCAGCAGCCGACAGGGGTGCGATCAGCCCCAGCATTTT,CASSRQGCDQPQHF
13,TRBV5-6,-,TRBJ2-7,-,TGTGCCAGCAGCTTGCCACAGTCCTACGAGCAGTACTTC,CASSLPQSYEQYF
12,TRBV19,-,TRBJ1-2,-,TGTGCCAGTAGGCGGGGGGACTATGGCTACACCTTC,CASRRGDYGYTF
14,TRBV6-6,TRBD1,TRBJ1-3,once,TGTGCCAGCAGGGACAGGGGCTCTGGAAACACCATATATTTT,CASRDRGSGNTIYF
14,TRBV5-6,-,TRBJ1-2,-,TGTGCCAGCAGCCCAGGGGAGGGGAGCTATGGCTACACCTTC,CASSPGEGSYGYTF
14,TRBV9,-,TRBJ2-2,-,TGTGCCAGCAGCTCTCGCCCAGGGGTCGGGGAGCTGTTTTTT,CASSSRPGVGELFF
16,TRBV18,TRBD2,TRBJ2-3,-,TGTGCCAGCTCCCGCTCGGCTAGCGGGGGCACAGATACGCAGTATTTT,CASSRSASGGTDTQYF
12,TRBV12-3/TRBV12-4,-,TRBJ1-2,-,TGTGCCAGCAGTTTTGTTCTTTATGGCTACACCTTC,CASSFVLYGYTF
13,TRBV6-5,-,TRBJ1-6,-,TGTGCCAGCAGTTACTTACAGAATTCACCCCTCCACTTT,CASSYLQNSPLHF
14,TRBV5-1,TRBD2,TRBJ2-7,-,TGCGCCAGCAGCTTCGGACTAGCGGGGGACGAGCAGTACTTC,CASSFGLAGDEQYF
13,TRBV5-1,-,TRBJ1-4,-,TGCGCCAGCAGCTTAGGGAGTAATGAAAAACTGTTTTTT,CASSLGSNEKLFF
14,TRBV18,-,TRBJ1-6,-,TGTGCCAGCTCATCAGCGGAGGCATACTCACCCCTCCACTTT,CASSSAEAYSPLHF
14,TRBV4-1,TRBD2,TRBJ2-3,-,TGCGCCAGCAGGGCTAGCGGGGTAACAGATACGCAGTATTTT,CASRASGVTDTQYF
12,TRBV3-1/TRBV3-2,-,TRBJ1-2,-,TGTGCCAGCAGCCAAGTGCGGGGTGGCTACACCTTC,CASSQVRGGYTF
16,TRBV5-8,-,TRBJ1-5,-,TGTGCCAGCAGCTACCGGCCGGGATACGACAATCAGCCCCAGCATTTT,CASSYRPGYDNQPQHF
14,TRBV7-2,TRBD1,TRBJ1-2,-,TGTGCCAGCAGCGCCGAACAGGGGCGCAGGGGCTACACCTTC,CASSAEQGRRGYTF
13,TRBV7-2,-,TRBJ2-1,-,TGTGCCAGCGACTTGGGGGGCTACAATGAGCAGTTCTTC,CASDLGGYNEQFF
17,TRBV27,TRBD1,TRBJ1-1,-,TGTGCCAGCAGTTTAGGATGGTCGCGGACAGGGGGCACTGAAGCTTTCTTT,CASSLGWSRTGGTEAFF
16,TRBV7-9,TRBD1,TRBJ2-5,-,TGTGCCAGCAGCTTACCGGGACAGGGGAGTGAAGAGACCCAGTACTTC,CASSLPGQGSEETQYF
12,TRBV12-3/TRBV12-4,-,TRBJ2-7,-,TGTGCCAGCAGTCCGCGGGGGCGCGAGCAGTACTTC,CASSPRGREQYF
16,TRBV30,TRBD1,TRBJ1-2,-,TGTGCCTGGAGGGCGCAGGGACAGGGGTCCTTGTATGGCTACACCTTC,CAWRAQGQGSLYGYTF
14,TRBV3-1/TRBV3-2,TRBD1,TRBJ1-6,-,TGTGCCAGCAGCCAAGGGAAAGGGGGCCCACCCCTCCACTTT,CASSQGKGGPPLHF
12,TRBV9,TRBD1,TRBJ2-7,-,TGTGCCAGCAGCCGAGGACAGGGGGAGCAGTACTTC,CASSRGQGEQYF
14,TRBV27,TRBD1,TRBJ1-6,once,TGTGCCAGCAGTTCGGGACAGGGGAATTCACCCCTCCACTTT,CASSSGQGNSPLHF
15,TRBV2,TRBD1,TRBJ2-7,-,TGTGCCAGCAGTCCACAGGGGGCGAGCTCCTACGAGCAGTACTTC,CASSPQGASSYEQYF
14,TRBV2,TRBD1,TRBJ2-7,-,TGTGCCAGCAGGGACAGGGCCGACCTCTACGAGCAGTACTTC,CASRDRADLYEQYF
13,TRBV27,-,TRBJ1-1,few,TGTGCCAGCAGTCGGGAGGGGAACACTGAAGCTTTCTTT,CASSREGNTEAFF
14,TRBV6-5,-,TRBJ1-1,-,TGTGCCAGCAGGTTCAGGGTGGAGAACACTGAAGCTTTCTTT,CASRFRVENTEAFF
15,TRBV19,-,TRBJ1-2,-,TGTGCCAGTAGTTTAAAACAGGGAGGGATTTATGGCTACACCTTC,CASSLKQGGIYGYTF
15,TRBV6-6,TRBD2,TRBJ2-1,-,TGTGCCAGCAAATACCCAGCGGGGGATTACAATGAGCAGTTCTTC,CASKYPAGDYNEQFF
15,TRBV5-4,TRBD1,TRBJ1-1,-,TGTGCCAGCAGCCCACCGGGACAGCAGAACACTGAAGCTTTCTTT,CASSPPGQQNTEAFF
13,TRBV12-3/TRBV12-4,TRBD1,TRBJ1-1,few,TGTGCCAGCAGTTTACAAAGGACAGGGGAAGCTTTCTTT,CASSLQRTGEAFF
18,TRBV4-1,TRBD1,TRBJ1-6,-,TGCGCCAGCAGCCAAGAGGGACAGGTGGGTTTAGGAAATTCACCCCTCCACTTT,CASSQEGQVGLGNSPLHF
17,TRBV3-1/TRBV3-2,TRBD1,TRBJ2-7,-,TGTGCCAGCAGCCAACGCCGGACAGGGGAAGGTATCTACGAGCAGTACTTC,CASSQRRTGEGIYEQYF
13,TRBV12-3/TRBV12-4,-,TRBJ1-2,-,TGTGCCAGCAGTTTTAGGGGTAGTAGGGGCTACACCTTC,CASSFRGSRGYTF
15,TRBV30,-,TRBJ1-6,-,TGTGCCTGGAGTCTCCATGAGGGGGTTAATTCACCCCTCCACTTT,CAWSLHEGVNSPLHF
14,TRBV2,TRBD1,TRBJ1-5,-,TGTGCCAGCACCCCCGACAGGGATTATCAGCCCCAGCATTTT,CASTPDRDYQPQHF
12,TRBV12-3/TRBV12-4,-,TRBJ1-5,-,TGTGCCAGCAGTTTCTCAGCGGAGCCCCAGCATTTT,CASSFSAEPQHF
15,TRBV4-1,-,TRBJ1-2,-,TGCGCCAGCAGCCAAGTCGGGGTTATAGCCTATGGCTACACCTTC,CASSQVGVIAYGYTF
14,TRBV28,-,TRBJ1-5,once,TGTGCCAGCAGTCCTCCGGGAGGTACCCAGCCCCAGCATTTT,CASSPPGGTQPQHF
13,TRBV12-3/TRBV12-4,-,TRBJ1-1,few,TGTGCCAGCAGTGCCACCACATACACTGAAGCTTTCTTT,CASSATTYTEAFF
16,TRBV2,-,TRBJ1-2,-,TGTGCCAGCCATACCCGAGGGCAGGGACTACTCTATGGCTACACCTTC,CASHTRGQGLLYGYTF
12,TRBV19,-,TRBJ1-4,few,TGTGCCAGTAGAGATAGAACCGAAAAACTGTTTTTT,CASRDRTEKLFF
16,TRBV19,TRBD1,TRBJ1-5,-,TGTGCCAGTGCGGACAGGGCGAGTCGGAGCAATCAGCCCCAGCATTTT,CASADRASRSNQPQHF
14,TRBV29-1,-,TRBJ1-2,-,TGCAGCGTTGAAATGCGACAGGCTAACTATGGCTACACCTTC,CSVEMRQANYGYTF
14,TRBV10-3,-,TRBJ1-1,few,TGTGCCACCGCCACTCAGGGAATTTCGACTGAAGCTTTCTTT,CATATQGISTEAFF
15,TRBV7-2,TRBD1,TRBJ1-3,once,TGTGCCAGCAGCTTAAGGACAGGGTCTGGAAACACCATATATTTT,CASSLRTGSGNTIYF
17,TRBV18,-,TRBJ1-2,-,TGTGCCAGCTCCGCCTCGCGAGCGAACGCCGTAAACTATGGCTACACCTTC,CASSASRANAVNYGYTF
16,TRBV5-8,-,TRBJ2-2,once,TGTGCCAGCAGCTTGGATTCCAGGGGAAACACCGGGGAGCTGTTTTTT,CASSLDSRGNTGELFF
17,TRBV5-8,-,TRBJ1-6,-,TGTGCCAGCAGCCCAGACAGGAAGGGCTCCTATAATTCACCCCTCCACTTT,CASSPDRKGSYNSPLHF
15,TRBV9,-,TRBJ2-7,-,TGTGCCAGCAGCTCCCGGGACACCACCTCCTACGAGCAGTACTTC,CASSSRDTTSYEQYF
13,TRBV7-8,TRBD1,TRBJ1-2,-,TGTGCCAGCAGGCTGGGACAGGGAGATGGCTACACCTTC,CASRLGQGDGYTF
17,TRBV19,-,TRBJ1-6,-,TGTGCCAGTAGTATCGAGACAGGAGGTACCTATAATTCACCCCTCCACTTT,CASSIETGGTYNSPLHF
12,TRBV3-1/TRBV3-2,-,TRBJ1-2,-,TGTGCCAGCAGCCAGTACAGGGATGGCTACACCTTC,CASSQYRDGYTF
14,TRBV6-4,TRBD1,TRBJ2-3,-,TGTGCCAGCAGCGACAGGGGGCTCACAGATACGCAGTATTTT,CASSDRGLTDTQYF